These 14 T cell receptor beta chains were all obtained from the same sample, sequenced in a study of blood T cell repertoires in COVID-19. Only in-frame clones appear in the TCRdb table, and some are missing; sequencing was by immunoSEQ multiplex PCR. The sample consists of roughly 80,000 clones, more than 65% of them appearing once. Sequencing input: peripheral blood. The receptor set was obtained from a middle-aged man with acute or convalescent COVID-19.

The chain carries TRBV14 and TRBJ1-2; no clear D gene. The CDR3 consists of 13 residues. In germline, CDR1 is SGHDN, CDR2 FVKESK. The ends were cut back, 0 bases at V and 8 bases at J, with 10 bases in the middle. CDR3 sequence (DNA): TGTGCCAGCAGCCAAGAGAGGAAGGCCGGCTACACCTTC. This gives the protein CASSQERKAGYTF.

A single count supports this clone. The chain employs TRBV5-6 and TRBJ2-7; D might be TRBD2 (6 bases). This CDR3 is 13 amino acids long. V lost 5 bases and J lost 7, with 16 bases in between. The V gene's germline CDR1 is SGHDT and CDR2 YYEEEE. The CDR3: CASRLLAGKEQYF. The CDR3 bases are TGTGCCAGCAGGCTTCTGGCGGGGAAGGAGCAGTACTTC.

The chain links TRBV6-6 to TRBJ1-5; the D gene is possibly TRBD1 (5 bases). The V gene's germline CDR1 is MNHNY and CDR2 SVGAGI (reference sequence). The CDR3 has 14 amino acids. V lost 3 bases and J lost 5, with 11 bases in between. CDR3 DNA: TGTGCCAGCAGTTATTCCGACAGTTATCAGCCCCAGCATTTT. Translation: CASSYSDSYQPQHF.

The CDR3, as DNA: TGCGCCAGCAGCTTGTTGGGACAGGTGAACACTGAAGCTTTCTTT. Encoded protein: CASSLLGQVNTEAFF. The chain uses TRBV5-1 and TRBJ1-1; 8 nucleotides match TRBD1. Unmatched junction bases numbered 2, after V lost 1 base and J lost 0 bases. CDR1 and CDR2 from the germline V gene are SGHRS and YFSETQ. This CDR3 spans 15 amino acids.

The chain links TRBV9 to TRBJ2-7; TRBD1 agrees at 7 bases. The CDR3 sequence is 15 residues long. V lost 2 bases and J lost 9; bases outside the gene matches: 14. CDR1 is SGDLS and CDR2 is YYNGEE in the germline V gene. The CDR3 region has the DNA TGTGCCAGCAGCGTTGGGACGGGGAAGGGGGCAGCGCAGTACTTC. Its translation is CASSVGTGKGAAQYF. The variable domain in full, completed from reference TRBV9 and TRBJ2-7, reads DSGVTQTPKHLITATGQRVTLRCSPRSGDLSVYWYQQSLDQGLQFLIQYYNGEERAKGNILERFSAQQFPDLHSELNLSSLELGDSALYFCASSVGTGKGAAQYFGPGTRLTVT.

CDR3 sequence (DNA): TGTGCCAGCAGCTTCCAACCGGGACAGAGCAATGAAAAACTGTTTTTT. Protein sequence: CASSFQPGQSNEKLFF. J is TRBJ1-4 and V is TRBV13; the match to TRBD1 covers 7 bases. The germline gives CDR1 PRHDT, CDR2 FYEKMQ (reference sequence). Trimming took 3 bases from V and 5 from J; bases not matched to a gene: 9. The CDR3 sequence is 16 residues long.

This clone turned up a few times. The chain links TRBV7-9 to TRBJ1-3, with 8 bases identical to TRBD1. J lost 0 bases, V lost 5 bases, and 6 bases had no gene match. The germline gives CDR1 SEHNR, CDR2 FQNEAQ (reference sequence). CDR3 length equals 16 residues. CDR3 bases: TGTGCCAGCAGCCCCCACGGACAGGGCTCTGGAAACACCATATATTTT. It yields the protein CASSPHGQGSGNTIYF.

The chain links TRBV9 to TRBJ1-5; possibly TRBD1 for D (5 bases). CDR1 and CDR2 from the germline V gene are SGDLS and YYNGEE. This CDR3 is 15 amino acids long. The germline V and J ends were trimmed by 0 bases and 9 bases, with 16 bases remaining between them. CDR3 nucleotides: TGTGCCAGCAGCGTAGGATACCAGGGTTCTGGGCCCCAGCATTTT. This gives the protein CASSVGYQGSGPQHF.

This clone has only a few counts. The chain combines TRBV6-1 with TRBJ2-6; weak D call: TRBD1 (6 bases). The CDR3 has 16 residues. The V and J ends lost 3 bases and 2 bases respectively, with 11 bases between them. Germline loops: CDR1 MNHNS, CDR2 SASEGT. The CDR3 here is CASSDEAGAGANVLTF. CDR3 nucleotide sequence: TGTGCCAGCAGTGATGAGGCAGGGGCTGGGGCCAACGTCCTGACTTTC.

CDR3 DNA: TGTGCCAGCACGAACGGAGATAGCAATCAGCCCCAGCATTTT. This gives the protein CASTNGDSNQPQHF. This chain connects TRBV28 to TRBJ1-5; D gene ambiguous. V was pared by 7 bases and J by 0 bases, with 10 bases between. The V gene's germline CDR1 is MDHEN and CDR2 SYDVKM. The length of the CDR3 is 14 residues.

By its share, this clone is medium-sized. The chain couples TRBV28 to TRBJ1-6; D gene ambiguous. This CDR3 has 11 amino acids. Germline lookup yields CDR1 MDHEN and CDR2 SYDVKM. V lost 5 bases and J 9 bases, leaving 5 bases between the germline ends. The CDR3 DNA reads as TGTGCCAGCAGTGCAGGTTCACCCCTCCACTTT. Its translation: CASSAGSPLHF.

This clone was recorded a few times. The V gene is TRBV19, the J gene TRBJ1-5, with D maybe TRBD1 (6 bases). The CDR3 is 13 residues long. Trimming removed 6 bases at V and 6 bases at J, with 12 bases between. Germline assignment: CDR1 LNHDA and CDR2 SQIVND (reference sequence). This CDR3 is CASSGDRSQPQHF. CDR3 DNA: TGTGCCAGTAGCGGTGACAGGAGTCAGCCCCAGCATTTT. Based on the CDR3 plus reference TRBV19 and TRBJ1-5, the full variable domain is DGGITQSPKYLFRKEGQNVTLSCEQNLNHDAMYWYRQDPGQGLRLIYYSQIVNDFQKGDIAEGYSVSREKKESFPLTVTSAQKNPTAFYLCASSGDRSQPQHFGDGTRLSIL.

The chain is built from TRBV3-1 (or the pseudogene TRBV3-2) and TRBJ1-2; D may be TRBD1 (5 bases). The CDR3 is 14 residues long. V was shortened by 1 base and J by 3 bases, with 9 bases between the two germline ends. Germline assignment: CDR1 LGHDT and CDR2 YNNKEL (reference sequence). CDR3 residues: CASSQGGGDYGYTF. The CDR3, as DNA: TGTGCCAGCAGCCAAGGTGGAGGGGACTATGGCTACACCTTC.

The V call is TRBV4-3, the J call TRBJ1-2; D not resolved. The germline gives CDR1 LGHNA, CDR2 YSLEER. CDR3 length: 13 residues. The germline V and J ends were trimmed by 3 bases and 8 bases, with 13 bases remaining between them. The CDR3 here is CASSHPGGSGYTF. The DNA of the CDR3 is TGCGCCAGCAGCCACCCCGGAGGGTCCGGCTACACCTTC.